This TCR beta chain was identified during a study of cytomegalovirus exposure and HLA in healthy donors. Study results and caveats: Researchers reported in a later analysis that common viral pathogens appeared linked to several top clusters. A missense DCLRE1C variant was associated with V- and J-gene trimming of TCR beta chains in a later analysis, and an independent cohort replicated the association.

Researchers ran the PCR with 60 Vbeta and 13 Jbeta primers. Using immunoSEQ multiplex PCR, the repertoire was profiled, and TCRdb retains in-frame clones only, with some absent. The profile shows about 160,000 clones, 65% to 85% of them singletons. As concerns this clone: Its antigen is unknown.

The J segment lost 3 bases and the V segment lost 8 bases, leaving 6 bases of the junction unmatched. CDR3 size: 14 residues. Germline CDR1 is LNHDA and CDR2 is SQIVND (reference sequence). Sequencing was performed on PBMCs. The chain recombines TRBV19 with TRBJ2-3; 9 bases are shared with TRBD1. This TCR derives from a woman aged 25-40 years in good health and CMV-seropositive. The CDR3 DNA follows: TGTGCCAGTTCTACAGGGGGCTGGACAGATACGCAGTATTTT. Translation: CASSTGGWTDTQYF.